This is a list of T cell receptor beta chains from one sample in a study of control samples from healthy donors and cancer patients. Generated by immunoSEQ multiplex PCR, the TCRdb table keeps only in-frame clones and is missing some. Of 35,000 to 45,000 clones listed, roughly 85% are singletons. Sequenced input: blood. These receptors originate from a man between 60 and 75 years old in good health. CDR3s include the opening cysteine and the closing phenylalanine or tryptophan. D genes are given only for firm matches. For some rows the clone size is stated as once, few or many, or as a class when expanded; others skip it.

j_call | d_call | cdr3_length | v_call | clone_size | cdr3_nt | cdr3_aa
TRBJ2-7 | NA | 15 | TRBV6-2/TRBV6-3 | few | TGTGCCAGCAGTTACGACAGGGAGGCCTCCTACGAGCAGTACTTC | CASSYDREASYEQYF
TRBJ2-6 | NA | 18 | TRBV19 | NA | TGTGCCAGTAATGCCGCCCCGGGACGGCTCTCTGGGGCCAACGTCCTGACTTTC | CASNAAPGRLSGANVLTF
TRBJ1-3 | NA | 15 | TRBV24-1 | NA | TGTGCCACCAGTGATTTTACATCTATAGGGGACACCATATATTTT | CATSDFTSIGDTIYF
TRBJ1-1 | NA | 16 | TRBV7-2 | few | TGTGCCAGCAGCTTAGCGGCTCGGCAGGCGAACACTGAAGCTTTCTTT | CASSLAARQANTEAFF
TRBJ2-6 | NA | 15 | TRBV19 | NA | TGTGCCAGTAGTAACCAGGGTGCTGGGGCCAACGTCCTGACTTTC | CASSNQGAGANVLTF
TRBJ1-1 | NA | 13 | TRBV7-9 | few | TGTGCCAGCAGTTCTCCAGGGCACACTGAAGCTTTCTTT | CASSSPGHTEAFF
TRBJ1-5 | NA | 18 | TRBV30 | few | TGTGCCTGGAGTGTAAGCGGGCAGGGTCAGATCGGCAATCAGCCCCAGCATTTT | CAWSVSGQGQIGNQPQHF
TRBJ2-7 | NA | 13 | TRBV6-5 | NA | TGTGCCAGCAGGGGACCGGGTCCGGGAGAGCAGTACTTC | CASRGPGPGEQYF
TRBJ1-3 | NA | 14 | TRBV2 | NA | TGTGCCAGCAGTGGGGGGTTGTCTGGAAACACCATATATTTT | CASSGGLSGNTIYF
TRBJ1-6 | NA | 13 | TRBV5-6 | once | TGTGCCAGCAGCTCACCGACAGGATCACCCCTCCACTTT | CASSSPTGSPLHF
TRBJ1-1 | TRBD1 | 13 | TRBV29-1 | NA | TGCAGCGTCAAGGGGGACAGGGCCACTGAAGCTTTCTTT | CSVKGDRATEAFF
TRBJ2-7 | NA | 13 | TRBV12-3/TRBV12-4 | NA | TGTGCCAGCAGTCCCGATCAGCTCTACGAGCAGTACTTC | CASSPDQLYEQYF
TRBJ2-1 | NA | 17 | TRBV5-4 | once | TGTGCCAGCAGCTTGGCCGGGGGCTCAGGGGTTTGGAATGAGCAGTTCTTC | CASSLAGGSGVWNEQFF
TRBJ1-1 | NA | 13 | TRBV27 | NA | TGTGCCAGCAGTTTTACCGGGGGCGGTGAAGCTTTCTTT | CASSFTGGGEAFF
TRBJ1-1 | NA | 14 | TRBV7-9 | NA | TGTGCCAGCAGCCCCCCGGTTCTGAACACTGAAGCTTTCTTT | CASSPPVLNTEAFF
TRBJ1-1 | NA | 14 | TRBV6-6 | NA | TGTGCCAGCAGTTACCGTGAACGCCTGGTTGAAGCTTTCTTT | CASSYRERLVEAFF
TRBJ1-4 | NA | 13 | TRBV27 | NA | TGTGCCAGCAGTTTCCGGGAAAGGGAAAAACTGTTTTTT | CASSFREREKLFF
TRBJ2-1 | NA | 13 | TRBV18 | few | TGTGCCAGCTCACCTGGGGGGCACAATGAGCAGTTCTTC | CASSPGGHNEQFF
TRBJ2-5 | TRBD1 | 13 | TRBV13 | NA | TGTGCCAGCAGCCCTGGGACAGGGGAGACCCAGTACTTC | CASSPGTGETQYF
TRBJ2-1 | TRBD1 | 16 | TRBV19 | NA | TGTGCCAGTAGGAAGGGTGGACAGGCATCTTACAATGAGCAGTTCTTC | CASRKGGQASYNEQFF
TRBJ1-2 | NA | 13 | TRBV24-1 | NA | TGTGCCACCAGTGGCCCACCTAACTATGGCTACACCTTC | CATSGPPNYGYTF
TRBJ2-3 | TRBD2 | 17 | TRBV4-2 | NA | TGTGCCAGCAGCCAACAGCCCGGGGCGGGGGGCACAGATACGCAGTATTTT | CASSQQPGAGGTDTQYF
TRBJ1-4 | TRBD1 | 14 | TRBV10-3 | NA | TGTGCTTCCTCGACAGGGGGTACTAGTGAAAAACTGTTTTTT | CASSTGGTSEKLFF
TRBJ2-7 | NA | 10 | TRBV6-5 | NA | TGTGCCAGCAGTTACGGCGAGCAGTACTTC | CASSYGEQYF